This T cell receptor beta chain derives from a study of blood T cell repertoires in COVID-19. This clone was observed a handful of times. Using immunoSEQ multiplex PCR, the repertoire was profiled, and TCRdb retains in-frame clones only, with some absent. The sample holds about 98,000 clones; approximately 81% are singletons and the top ten take about 10%. The CDR3 is made up of 16 amino acids. Trimming removed 1 base at V and 6 bases at J, with 15 bases between. CDR1 is SEHNR and CDR2 is FQNEAQ in the germline V gene (reference sequence). The receptor was isolated from an elderly woman with acute or convalescent COVID-19. The material sequenced was peripheral blood. The chain joins TRBV7-9 to TRBJ1-4, with D possibly being TRBD1 (6 bases). The CDR3 is CASSLGNGGADEKLFF. The CDR3 region has the DNA TGTGCCAGCAGCTTAGGGAACGGGGGGGCGGATGAAAAACTGTTTTTT. The whole variable domain, remainder taken from reference TRBV7-9 and TRBJ1-4, is DTGVSQNPRHKITKRGQNVTFRCDPISEHNRLYWYRQTLGQGPEFLTYFQNEAQLEKSRLLSDRFSAERPKGSFSTLEIQRTEQGDSAMYLCASSLGNGGADEKLFFGSGTQLSVL.